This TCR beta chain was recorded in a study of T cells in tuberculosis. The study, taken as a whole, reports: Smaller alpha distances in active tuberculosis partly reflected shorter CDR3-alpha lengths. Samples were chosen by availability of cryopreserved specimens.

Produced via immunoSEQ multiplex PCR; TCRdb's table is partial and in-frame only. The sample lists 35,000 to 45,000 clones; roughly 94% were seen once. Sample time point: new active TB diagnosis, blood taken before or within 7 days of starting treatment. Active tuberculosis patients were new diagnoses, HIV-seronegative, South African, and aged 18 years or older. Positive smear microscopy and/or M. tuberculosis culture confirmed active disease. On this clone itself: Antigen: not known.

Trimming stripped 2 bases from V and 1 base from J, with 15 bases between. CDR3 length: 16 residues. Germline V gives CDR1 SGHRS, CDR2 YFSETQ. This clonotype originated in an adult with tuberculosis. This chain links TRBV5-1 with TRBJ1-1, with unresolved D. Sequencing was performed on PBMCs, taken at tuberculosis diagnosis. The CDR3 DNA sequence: TGCGCCAGCAGCTTTTCCACGGTCCGGGGGAACACTGAAGCTTTCTTT. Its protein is CASSFSTVRGNTEAFF.